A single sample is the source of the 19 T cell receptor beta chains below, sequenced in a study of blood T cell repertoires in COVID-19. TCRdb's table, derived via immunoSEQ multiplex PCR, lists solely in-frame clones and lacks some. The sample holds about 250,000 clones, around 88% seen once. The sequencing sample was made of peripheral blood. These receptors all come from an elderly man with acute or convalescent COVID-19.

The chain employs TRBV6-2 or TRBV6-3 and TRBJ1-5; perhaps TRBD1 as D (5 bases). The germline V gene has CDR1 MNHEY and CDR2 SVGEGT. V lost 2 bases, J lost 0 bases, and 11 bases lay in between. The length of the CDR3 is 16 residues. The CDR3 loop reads CASSYPGHFSNQPQHF. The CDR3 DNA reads TGTGCCAGCAGTTACCCCGGACATTTTAGCAATCAGCCCCAGCATTTT.

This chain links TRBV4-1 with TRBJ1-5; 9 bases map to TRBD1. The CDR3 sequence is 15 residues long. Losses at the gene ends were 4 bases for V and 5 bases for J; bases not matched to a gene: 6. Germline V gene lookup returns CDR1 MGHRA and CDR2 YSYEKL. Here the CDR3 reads CASSPTGGSDQPQHF. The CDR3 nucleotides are TGCGCCAGCAGCCCTACAGGGGGCAGCGATCAGCCCCAGCATTTT.

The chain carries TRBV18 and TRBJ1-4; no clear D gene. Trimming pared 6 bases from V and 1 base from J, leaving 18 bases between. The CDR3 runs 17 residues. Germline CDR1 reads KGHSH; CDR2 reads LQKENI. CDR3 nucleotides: TGTGCCAGCTCTTCCTATGGGGTAGGAGGAACTAATGAAAAACTGTTTTTT. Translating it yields CASSSYGVGGTNEKLFF.

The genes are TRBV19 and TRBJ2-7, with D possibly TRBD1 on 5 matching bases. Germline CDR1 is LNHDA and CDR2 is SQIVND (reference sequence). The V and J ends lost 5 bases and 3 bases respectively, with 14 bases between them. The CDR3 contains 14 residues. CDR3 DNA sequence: TGTGCCAGTAGTCCTCAGGGTTCCCTCTACGAGCAGTACTTC. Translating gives CASSPQGSLYEQYF.

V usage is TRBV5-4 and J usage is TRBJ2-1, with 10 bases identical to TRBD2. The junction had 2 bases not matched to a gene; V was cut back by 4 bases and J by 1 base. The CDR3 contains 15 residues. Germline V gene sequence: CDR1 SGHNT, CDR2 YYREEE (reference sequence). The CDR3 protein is CASSLLAGSYNEQFF. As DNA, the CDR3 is TGTGCCAGCAGCCTACTAGCGGGATCCTACAATGAGCAGTTCTTC.

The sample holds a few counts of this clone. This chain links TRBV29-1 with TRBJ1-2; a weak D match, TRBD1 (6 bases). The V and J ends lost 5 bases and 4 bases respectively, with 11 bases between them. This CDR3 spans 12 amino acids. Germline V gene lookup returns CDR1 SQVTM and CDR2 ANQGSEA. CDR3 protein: CSVYRDTYGYTF. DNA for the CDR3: TGCAGCGTTTACCGGGACACCTATGGCTACACCTTC. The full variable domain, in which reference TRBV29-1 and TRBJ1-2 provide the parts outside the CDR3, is SAVISQKPSRDICQRGTSLTIQCQVDSQVTMMFWYRQQPGQSLTLIATANQGSEATYESGFVIDKFPISRPNLTFSTLTVSNMSPEDSSIYLCSVYRDTYGYTFGSGTRLTVV.

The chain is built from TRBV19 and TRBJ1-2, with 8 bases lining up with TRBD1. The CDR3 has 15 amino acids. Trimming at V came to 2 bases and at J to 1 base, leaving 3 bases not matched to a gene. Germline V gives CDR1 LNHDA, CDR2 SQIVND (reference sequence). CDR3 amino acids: CASSIFTGGNYGYTF. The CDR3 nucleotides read TGTGCCAGTAGTATATTTACAGGGGGTAACTATGGCTACACCTTC.

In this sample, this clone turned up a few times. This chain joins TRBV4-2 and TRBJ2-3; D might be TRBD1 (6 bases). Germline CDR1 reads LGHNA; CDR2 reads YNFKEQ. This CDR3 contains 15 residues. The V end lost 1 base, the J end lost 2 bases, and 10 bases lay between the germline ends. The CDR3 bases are TGTGCCAGCAGCCAAGTTCGGACAGTCACAGATACGCAGTATTTT. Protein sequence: CASSQVRTVTDTQYF.

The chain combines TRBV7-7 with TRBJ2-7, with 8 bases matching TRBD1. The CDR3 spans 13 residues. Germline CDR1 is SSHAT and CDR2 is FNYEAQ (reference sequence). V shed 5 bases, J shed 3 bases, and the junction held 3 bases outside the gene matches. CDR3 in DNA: TGTGCCAGCAGCCGAGGACAGGGCTACGAGCAGTACTTC. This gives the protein CASSRGQGYEQYF.

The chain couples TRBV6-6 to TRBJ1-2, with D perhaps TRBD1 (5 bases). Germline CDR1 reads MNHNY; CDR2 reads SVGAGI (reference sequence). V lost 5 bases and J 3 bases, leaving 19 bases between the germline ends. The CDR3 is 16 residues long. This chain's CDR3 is CASSPPGTGGYYGYTF. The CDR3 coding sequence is TGTGCCAGCAGTCCCCCCGGGACTGGAGGTTACTATGGCTACACCTTC.

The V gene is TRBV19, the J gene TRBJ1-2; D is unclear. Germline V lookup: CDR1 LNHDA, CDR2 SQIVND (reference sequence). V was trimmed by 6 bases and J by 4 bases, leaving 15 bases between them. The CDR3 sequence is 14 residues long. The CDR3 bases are TGTGCCAGTAGCATCGGACGTAGCGGCTATGGCTACACCTTC. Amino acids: CASSIGRSGYGYTF.

The CDR3 sequence: CASSQGGAGNTIYF. CDR3 nucleotides: TGTGCCAGCAGTCAGGGGGGCGCGGGAAACACCATATATTTT. The V gene is TRBV27, the J gene TRBJ1-3, with TRBD1 matching 7 bases. After removal of 5 bases from V and 4 bases from J, the junction contained 5 bases not matched to a gene. Germline V CDR1 and CDR2: MNHEY, SMNVEV (reference sequence). The CDR3 runs 14 residues.

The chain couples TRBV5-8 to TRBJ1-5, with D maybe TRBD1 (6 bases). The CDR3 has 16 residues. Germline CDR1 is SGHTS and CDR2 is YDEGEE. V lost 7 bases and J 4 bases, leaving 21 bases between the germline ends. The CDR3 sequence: CASPRQGRGFNQPQHF. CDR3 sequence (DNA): TGTGCCAGCCCCCGCCAGGGGAGGGGATTTAATCAGCCCCAGCATTTT.

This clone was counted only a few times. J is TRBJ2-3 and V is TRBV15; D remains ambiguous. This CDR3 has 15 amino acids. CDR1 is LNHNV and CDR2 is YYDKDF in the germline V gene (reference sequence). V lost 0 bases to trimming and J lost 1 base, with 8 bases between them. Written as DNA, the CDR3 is TGTGCCACCAGCAGAGATAGTTCTGGCACAGATACGCAGTATTTT. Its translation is CATSRDSSGTDTQYF.

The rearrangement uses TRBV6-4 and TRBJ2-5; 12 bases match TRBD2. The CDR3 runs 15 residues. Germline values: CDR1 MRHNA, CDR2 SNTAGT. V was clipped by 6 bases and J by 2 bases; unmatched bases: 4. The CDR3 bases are TGTGCCAGCAGAACTAGCGGGAGGAATCAAGAGACCCAGTACTTC. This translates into CASRTSGRNQETQYF.

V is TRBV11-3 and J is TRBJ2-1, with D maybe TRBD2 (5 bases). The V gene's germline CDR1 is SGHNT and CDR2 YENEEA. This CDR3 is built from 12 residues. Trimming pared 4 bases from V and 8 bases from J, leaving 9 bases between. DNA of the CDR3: TGTGCCAGCAGCTCTTGGCGGGATGAGCAGTTCTTC. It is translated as CASSSWRDEQFF.

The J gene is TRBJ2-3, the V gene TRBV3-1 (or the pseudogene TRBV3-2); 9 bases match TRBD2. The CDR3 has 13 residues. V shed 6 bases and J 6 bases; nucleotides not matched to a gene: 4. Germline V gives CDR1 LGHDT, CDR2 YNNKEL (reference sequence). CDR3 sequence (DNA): TGTGCCAGCAGTCCCAGCGGGAGGGATACGCAGTATTTT. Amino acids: CASSPSGRDTQYF.

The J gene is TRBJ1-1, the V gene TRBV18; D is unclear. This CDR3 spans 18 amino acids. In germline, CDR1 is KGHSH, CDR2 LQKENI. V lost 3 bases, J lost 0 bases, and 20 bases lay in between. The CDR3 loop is CASSPESEGPSVNTEAFF. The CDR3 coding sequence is TGTGCCAGCTCACCGGAATCGGAGGGCCCCTCGGTGAACACTGAAGCTTTCTTT.

CDR3 region: CASSSRGLGEKLFF. In DNA, the CDR3 is TGTGCCAGCAGTAGCAGGGGGCTCGGTGAAAAACTGTTTTTT. The V gene is TRBV6-2 or TRBV6-3, the J gene TRBJ1-4; 8 positions match TRBD1. V trimming: 5 bases; J trimming: 7 bases; junction bases outside the gene matches: 6. Germline V gene data show CDR1 as MNHEY and CDR2 as SVGEGT. The CDR3 loop spans 14 amino acids.